One TCR beta chain is described in this entry. Its specificity is unknown. These data belong to a study of vaccination and CD4 T cells after COVID-19. Trimming stripped 1 base from V and 9 bases from J, with 7 bases between. CDR3 length: 11 amino acids. Germline V lookup: CDR1 MNHNS, CDR2 SASEGT. Cultured CD4+ T-cell DNA underwent Oncomine TCR Beta short-read sequencing. TCRdb reanalysed the PCR reads using MiXCR and keeps one entry per CDR3 protein. The sample lists about 6,900 distinct CDR3 sequences; around a quarter were seen once. Treatment meaning: approximately 9-day PBMC culture with coronavirus spike peptide pools or control peptides (ViraFEST assay). CD4+ T cells of the unexposed donor were collected before the COVID-19 pandemic (2011-2018).

This sequence joins TRBV6-1 and TRBJ2-7, with D possibly being TRBD1 (5 bases). The sample comprised CD4+ T cells from blood, cultured in vitro. This clonotype was sampled from a human donor in good health. The CDR3 DNA is TGTGCCAGCAGTGAAGGGGGCGGGCAGTACTTC. This encodes CASSEGGGQYF.